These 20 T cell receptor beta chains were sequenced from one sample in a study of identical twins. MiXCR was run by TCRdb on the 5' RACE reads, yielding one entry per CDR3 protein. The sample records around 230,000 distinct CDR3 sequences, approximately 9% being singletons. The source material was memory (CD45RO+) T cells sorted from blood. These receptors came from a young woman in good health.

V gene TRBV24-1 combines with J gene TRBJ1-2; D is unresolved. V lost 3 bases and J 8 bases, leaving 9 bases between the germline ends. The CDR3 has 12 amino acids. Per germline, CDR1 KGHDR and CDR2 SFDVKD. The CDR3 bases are TGTGCCACCAGTGATGGAAATGGAGGCTACACCTTC. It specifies CATSDGNGGYTF.

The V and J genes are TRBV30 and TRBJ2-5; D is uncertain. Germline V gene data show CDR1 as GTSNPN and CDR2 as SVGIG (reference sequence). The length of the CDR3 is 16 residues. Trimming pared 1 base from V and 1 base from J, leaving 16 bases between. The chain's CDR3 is CAWSALGSGLQETQYF. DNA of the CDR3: TGTGCCTGGAGTGCCCTGGGGTCCGGCCTCCAAGAGACCCAGTACTTC.

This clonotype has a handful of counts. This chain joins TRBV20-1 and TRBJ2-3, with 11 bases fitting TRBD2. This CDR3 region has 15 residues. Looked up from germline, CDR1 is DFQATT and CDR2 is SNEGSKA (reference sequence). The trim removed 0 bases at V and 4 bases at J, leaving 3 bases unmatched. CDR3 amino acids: CSARDSGRAPDTQYF. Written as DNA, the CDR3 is TGCAGTGCTAGAGATAGCGGGAGGGCCCCAGATACGCAGTATTTT.

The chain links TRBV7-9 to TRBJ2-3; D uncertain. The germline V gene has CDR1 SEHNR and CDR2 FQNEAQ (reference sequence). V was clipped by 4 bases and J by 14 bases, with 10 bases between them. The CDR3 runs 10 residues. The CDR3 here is CASSYLDRYF. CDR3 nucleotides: TGTGCCAGCAGCTACCTCGATAGGTATTTT. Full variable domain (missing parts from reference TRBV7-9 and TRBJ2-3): DTGVSQNPRHKITKRGQNVTFRCDPISEHNRLYWYRQTLGQGPEFLTYFQNEAQLEKSRLLSDRFSAERPKGSFSTLEIQRTEQGDSAMYLCASSYLDRYFGPGTRLTVL.

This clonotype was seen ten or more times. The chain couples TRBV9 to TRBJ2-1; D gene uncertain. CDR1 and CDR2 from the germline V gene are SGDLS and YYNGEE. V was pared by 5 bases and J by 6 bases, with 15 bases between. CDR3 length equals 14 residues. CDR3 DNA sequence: TGTGCCAGCAGTAACCCCTTACCCCCCAATGAGCAGTTCTTC. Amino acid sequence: CASSNPLPPNEQFF.

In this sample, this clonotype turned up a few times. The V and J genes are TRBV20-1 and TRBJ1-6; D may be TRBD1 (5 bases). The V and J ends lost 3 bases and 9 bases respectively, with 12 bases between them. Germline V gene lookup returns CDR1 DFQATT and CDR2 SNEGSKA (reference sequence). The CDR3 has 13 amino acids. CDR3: CSASSGGTSPLHF. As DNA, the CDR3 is TGCAGTGCTAGTTCGGGGGGTACTTCACCCCTCCACTTT.

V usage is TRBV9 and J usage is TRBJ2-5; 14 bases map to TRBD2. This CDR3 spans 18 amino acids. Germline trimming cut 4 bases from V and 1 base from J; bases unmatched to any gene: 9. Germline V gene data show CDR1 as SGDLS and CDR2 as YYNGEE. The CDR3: CASSPGLAGGSSQETQYF. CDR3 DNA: TGTGCCAGCAGCCCTGGACTAGCGGGAGGAAGTAGCCAAGAGACCCAGTACTTC. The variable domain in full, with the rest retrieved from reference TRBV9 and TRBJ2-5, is DSGVTQTPKHLITATGQRVTLRCSPRSGDLSVYWYQQSLDQGLQFLIQYYNGEERAKGNILERFSAQQFPDLHSELNLSSLELGDSALYFCASSPGLAGGSSQETQYFGPGTRLLVL.

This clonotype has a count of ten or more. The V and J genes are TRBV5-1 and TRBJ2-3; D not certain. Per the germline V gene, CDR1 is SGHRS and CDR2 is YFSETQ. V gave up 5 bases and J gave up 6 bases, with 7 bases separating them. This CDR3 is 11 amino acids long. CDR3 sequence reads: CASRVTDTQYF. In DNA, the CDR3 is TGCGCCAGCAGAGTAACGGATACGCAGTATTTT.

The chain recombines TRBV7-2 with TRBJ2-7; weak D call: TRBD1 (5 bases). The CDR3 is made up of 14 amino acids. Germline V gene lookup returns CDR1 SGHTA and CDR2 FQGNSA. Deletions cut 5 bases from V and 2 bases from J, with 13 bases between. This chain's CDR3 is CASSAGRATYEQYF. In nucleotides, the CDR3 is TGTGCCAGCAGCGCAGGGCGCGCGACCTACGAGCAGTACTTC.

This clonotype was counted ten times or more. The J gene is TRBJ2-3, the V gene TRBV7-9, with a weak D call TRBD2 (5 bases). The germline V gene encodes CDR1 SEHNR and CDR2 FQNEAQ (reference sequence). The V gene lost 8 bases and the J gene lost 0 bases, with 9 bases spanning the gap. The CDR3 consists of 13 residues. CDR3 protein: CASGRRSTDTQYF. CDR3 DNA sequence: TGTGCCAGCGGGAGAAGAAGCACAGATACGCAGTATTTT.

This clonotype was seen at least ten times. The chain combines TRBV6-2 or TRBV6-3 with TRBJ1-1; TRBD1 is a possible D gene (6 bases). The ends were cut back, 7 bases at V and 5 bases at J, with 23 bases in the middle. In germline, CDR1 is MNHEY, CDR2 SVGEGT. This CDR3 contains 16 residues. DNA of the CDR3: TGTGCCAGCACCCAATGGAAGGTAACAGGGAGGACTGAAGCTTTCTTT. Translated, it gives CASTQWKVTGRTEAFF.

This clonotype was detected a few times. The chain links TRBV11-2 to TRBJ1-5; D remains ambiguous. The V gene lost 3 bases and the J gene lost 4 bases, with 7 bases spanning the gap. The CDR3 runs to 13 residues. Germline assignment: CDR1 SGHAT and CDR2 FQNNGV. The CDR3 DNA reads TGTGCCAGCAGCTTCTCGCCGAATCAGCCCCAGCATTTT. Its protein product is CASSFSPNQPQHF.

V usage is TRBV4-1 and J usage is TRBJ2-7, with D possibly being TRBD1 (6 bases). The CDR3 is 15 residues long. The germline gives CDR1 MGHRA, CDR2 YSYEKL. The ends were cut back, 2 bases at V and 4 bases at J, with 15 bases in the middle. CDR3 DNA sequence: TGCGCCAGCAGCCAACCAGGGGCTAGGGGTTACGAGCAGTACTTC. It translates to CASSQPGARGYEQYF.

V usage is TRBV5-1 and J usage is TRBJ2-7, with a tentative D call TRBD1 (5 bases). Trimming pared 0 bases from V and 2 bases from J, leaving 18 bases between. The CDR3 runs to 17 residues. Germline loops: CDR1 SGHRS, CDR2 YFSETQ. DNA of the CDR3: TGCGCCAGCAGCTTGGAGTGGTATCGATTGACAGCCTACGAGCAGTACTTC. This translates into CASSLEWYRLTAYEQYF. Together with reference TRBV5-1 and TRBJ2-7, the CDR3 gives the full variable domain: KAGVTQTPRYLIKTRGQQVTLSCSPISGHRSVSWYQQTPGQGLQFLFEYFSETQRNKGNFPGRFSGRQFSNSRSEMNVSTLELGDSALYLCASSLEWYRLTAYEQYFGPGTRLTVT.

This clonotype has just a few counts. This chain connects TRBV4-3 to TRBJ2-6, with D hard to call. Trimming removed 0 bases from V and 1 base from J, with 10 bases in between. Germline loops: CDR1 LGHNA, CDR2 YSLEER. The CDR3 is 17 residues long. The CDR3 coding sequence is TGCGCCAGCAGCCAAGATGATAGAGGTTCTGGGGCCAACGTCCTGACTTTC. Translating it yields CASSQDDRGSGANVLTF.

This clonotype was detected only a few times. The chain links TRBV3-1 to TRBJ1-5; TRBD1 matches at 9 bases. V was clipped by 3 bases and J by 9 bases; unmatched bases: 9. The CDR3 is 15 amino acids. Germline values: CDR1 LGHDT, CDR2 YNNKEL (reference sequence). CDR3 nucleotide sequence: TGTGCCAGCAGCCAGACAGGACAGGGGCGAGGGCCCCAGCATTTT. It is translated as CASSQTGQGRGPQHF.

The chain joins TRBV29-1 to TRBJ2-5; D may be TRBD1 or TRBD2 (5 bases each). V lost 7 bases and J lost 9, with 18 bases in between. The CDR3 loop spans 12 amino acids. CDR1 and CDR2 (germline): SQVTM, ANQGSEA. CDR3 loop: CSAREGLVAQYF. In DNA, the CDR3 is TGCAGCGCCCGTGAGGGGCTAGTGGCCCAGTACTTC.

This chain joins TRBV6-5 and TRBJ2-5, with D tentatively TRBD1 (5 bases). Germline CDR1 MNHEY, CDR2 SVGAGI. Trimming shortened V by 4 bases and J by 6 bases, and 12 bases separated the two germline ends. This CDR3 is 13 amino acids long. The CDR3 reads CASSSADIKTQYF. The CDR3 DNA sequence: TGTGCCAGCAGTTCCGCGGACATCAAGACCCAGTACTTC.

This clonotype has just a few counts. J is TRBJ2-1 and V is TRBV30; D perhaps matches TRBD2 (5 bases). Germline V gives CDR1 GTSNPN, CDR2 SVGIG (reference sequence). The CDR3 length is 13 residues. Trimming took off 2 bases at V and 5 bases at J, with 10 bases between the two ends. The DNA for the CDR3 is TGTGCCTGGAGTACGGGATATAACAATGAGCAGTTCTTC. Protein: CAWSTGYNNEQFF.

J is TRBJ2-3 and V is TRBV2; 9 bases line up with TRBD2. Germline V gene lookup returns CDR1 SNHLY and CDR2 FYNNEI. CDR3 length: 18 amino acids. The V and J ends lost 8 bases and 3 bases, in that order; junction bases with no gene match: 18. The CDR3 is CASALLAGLGRETDTQYF. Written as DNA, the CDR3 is TGTGCCAGCGCTTTGCTAGCGGGGTTGGGGCGGGAGACAGATACGCAGTATTTT.